This T cell receptor beta chain was obtained from a study of blood T cell repertoires in COVID-19. Profiled with immunoSEQ multiplex PCR; TCRdb holds only in-frame clones, not every one. The repertoire holds a few hundred thousand clones, with roughly 90% as singletons. The trim removed 3 bases at V and 5 bases at J, leaving 4 bases unmatched. The CDR3 contains 15 residues. CDR1 and CDR2 (germline): LGHNA, YNFKEQ. Resolution of symptoms, clearance, or two negative PCRs was present in recovered Cohort 3 donors. This TCR derives from a woman under 40 who had recovered from COVID-19. Sequencing input: PBMCs or T cells enriched from blood (not recorded which). The rearrangement links TRBV4-2 to TRBJ2-3; 11 bases map to TRBD2. CDR3 in DNA: TGTGCCAGCAGCCAGAGCCTAGCGGGGGGAGATACGCAGTATTTT. Its protein is CASSQSLAGGDTQYF.